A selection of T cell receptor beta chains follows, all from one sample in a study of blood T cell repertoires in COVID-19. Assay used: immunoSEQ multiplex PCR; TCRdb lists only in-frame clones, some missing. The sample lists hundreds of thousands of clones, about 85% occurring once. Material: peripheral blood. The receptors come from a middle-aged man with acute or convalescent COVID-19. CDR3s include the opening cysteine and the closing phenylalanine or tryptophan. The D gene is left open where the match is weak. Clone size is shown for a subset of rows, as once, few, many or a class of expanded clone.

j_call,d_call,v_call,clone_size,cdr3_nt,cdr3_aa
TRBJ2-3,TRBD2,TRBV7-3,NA,TGTGCCAGCAGCTTAAGAGGCGGCGGGGGGACAGATACGCAGTATTTT,CASSLRGGGGTDTQYF
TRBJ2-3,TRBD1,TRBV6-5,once,TGTGCCAGCAGCATTGTGACAGGGCCAGATACGCAGTATTTT,CASSIVTGPDTQYF
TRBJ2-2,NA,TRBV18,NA,TGTGCCAGCTCACCACAGGGGCGGGACCGGGAGCTGTTTTTT,CASSPQGRDRELFF
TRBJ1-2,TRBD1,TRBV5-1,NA,TGCGCCAGCAGCTTCTTTCGACAGGGGGGGAACTATGGCTACACCTTC,CASSFFRQGGNYGYTF
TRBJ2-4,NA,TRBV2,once,TGTGCCAGCAGTGAAGCGCTTCGAGGACAGTCAGGGGAGAACATTCAGTACTTC,CASSEALRGQSGENIQYF
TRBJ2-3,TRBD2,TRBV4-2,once,TGTGCCAGCAGCCAAGGCTACCACGGGGGGGCGAGCCTGAACCGAGATACGCAGTATTTT,CASSQGYHGGASLNRDTQYF
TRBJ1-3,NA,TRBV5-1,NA,TGCGCCAGCAGCTTGGATTCAGGGGCCAACACCATATATTTT,CASSLDSGANTIYF
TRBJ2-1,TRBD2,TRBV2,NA,TGTGCCAGCGAGGCGGGGGGGTACAATGAGCAGTTCTTC,CASEAGGYNEQFF
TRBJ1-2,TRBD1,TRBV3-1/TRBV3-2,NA,TGTGCCAGCAGTCCGAATAACGGCAGGGGGGGCTACACCTTC,CASSPNNGRGGYTF
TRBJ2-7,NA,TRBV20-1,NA,TGCAGTGCCCTCCTAACCTACGAGCAGTACTTC,CSALLTYEQYF
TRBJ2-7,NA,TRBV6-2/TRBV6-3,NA,TGTGCCAGCAGTTTGGGGGGTGTCGAGCAGTACTTC,CASSLGGVEQYF
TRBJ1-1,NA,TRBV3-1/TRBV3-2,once,TGTGCCAGCAGCCAAGTCTGGGGGGGCGGAACTGAAGCTTTCTTT,CASSQVWGGGTEAFF
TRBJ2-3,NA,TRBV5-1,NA,TGCGCCAGCAGCTTGGCGGGGAGCACAGATACGCAGTATTTT,CASSLAGSTDTQYF
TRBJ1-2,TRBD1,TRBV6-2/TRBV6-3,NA,TGTGCCAGCAGTTATCGACAGGGCGCTTTAGAGGGCTACACCTTC,CASSYRQGALEGYTF
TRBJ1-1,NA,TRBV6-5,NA,TGTGCCAGCAGTTACTCACCGGTTGCTGAAGCTTTCTTT,CASSYSPVAEAFF
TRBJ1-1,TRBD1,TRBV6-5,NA,TGTGCCAGCAGTTGGGACAGGGCGATAGGTACTGAAGCTTTCTTT,CASSWDRAIGTEAFF
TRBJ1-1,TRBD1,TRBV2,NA,TGTGCCAGCAGGGGGACAGGGGGCTACACTGAAGCTTTCTTT,CASRGTGGYTEAFF
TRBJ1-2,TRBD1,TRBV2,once,TGTGCCAGCAGAGACAGGGGGTTTAGCTATGGCTACACCTTC,CASRDRGFSYGYTF
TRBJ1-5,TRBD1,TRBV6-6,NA,TGTGCCAGCAGTTACGGGTCGACAGGGGTTCAGCCCCAGCATTTT,CASSYGSTGVQPQHF
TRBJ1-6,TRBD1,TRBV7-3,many,TGTGCCAGCAGCCGGGACAGGGGTTCACCCCTCCACTTT,CASSRDRGSPLHF
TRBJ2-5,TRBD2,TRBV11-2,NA,TGTGCCAGCAGCTTAGGTGCGGGAGGCGGCCAAGAGACCCAGTACTTC,CASSLGAGGGQETQYF
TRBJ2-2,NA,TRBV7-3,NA,TGTGCCAGCAGCTTAGGGGCTGTGGGATTGAACACCGGGGAGCTGTTTTTT,CASSLGAVGLNTGELFF
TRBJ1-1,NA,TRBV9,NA,TGTGCCAGCAGCGTAGAACGAGGGAATTCCCCCACTGAAGCTTTCTTT,CASSVERGNSPTEAFF
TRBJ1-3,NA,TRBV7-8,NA,TGTGCCAGCAGCTCATCGGAGTCCTCTGGAAACACCATATATTTT,CASSSSESSGNTIYF
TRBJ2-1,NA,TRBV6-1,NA,TGTGCCAGCAGTGAGGGACAAGGGGCGGAGAGTTGGCAGTTCTTC,CASSEGQGAESWQFF
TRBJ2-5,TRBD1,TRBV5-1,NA,TGCGCCAGCAGCTCGACGGACAGGGGGTATCTAGAGACCCAGTACTTC,CASSSTDRGYLETQYF
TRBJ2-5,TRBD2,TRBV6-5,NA,TGTGCCAGCACGCCGGGGGCGGGGGGGATAAAGACCCAGTACTTC,CASTPGAGGIKTQYF
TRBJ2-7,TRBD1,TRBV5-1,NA,TGCGCCAGCAGCCCGGACAGGGTGGGACAGTACTTC,CASSPDRVGQYF
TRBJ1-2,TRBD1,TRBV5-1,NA,TGCGCCAGCAGCATCGGACAGGGGGCGGTGGATGGCTACACCTTC,CASSIGQGAVDGYTF
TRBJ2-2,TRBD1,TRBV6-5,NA,TGTGCCAGCAGTTACCGACAGGGTTCCACCGGGGAGCTGTTTTTT,CASSYRQGSTGELFF
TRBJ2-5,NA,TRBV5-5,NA,TGTGCCAGCAGCTTAGTGGCCTCGGCAGGACAAGAGACCCAGTACTTC,CASSLVASAGQETQYF
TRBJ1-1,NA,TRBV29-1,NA,TGCAGCGTTGGGGGACTTTTTAACACTGAAGCTTTCTTT,CSVGGLFNTEAFF
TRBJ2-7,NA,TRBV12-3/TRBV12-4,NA,TGTGCCAGCAGTTTGACAGGATACGAGCAGTACTTC,CASSLTGYEQYF
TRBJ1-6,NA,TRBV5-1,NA,TGCGCCAGCAGCTTGGAAGGGAGGGGCTCACCCCTCCACTTT,CASSLEGRGSPLHF
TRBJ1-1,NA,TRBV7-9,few,TGTGCCAGCAGCTTGGGACAATTCATGAACACTGAAGCTTTCTTT,CASSLGQFMNTEAFF
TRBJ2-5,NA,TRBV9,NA,TGTGCCAGCAGCCTCGACTCGAACCAAGAGACCCAGTACTTC,CASSLDSNQETQYF
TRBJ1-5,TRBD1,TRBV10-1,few,TGCGCCAGCAAGGGACAGGTTTTAATAAGCAATCAGCCCCAGCATTTT,CASKGQVLISNQPQHF
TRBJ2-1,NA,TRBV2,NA,TGTGCCAGCAGTGACAACAGGGACAATGAGCAGTTCTTC,CASSDNRDNEQFF
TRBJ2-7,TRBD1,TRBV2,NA,TGTGCCAGCAGCAAGGGACAGGGGATCTACGAGCAGTACTTC,CASSKGQGIYEQYF
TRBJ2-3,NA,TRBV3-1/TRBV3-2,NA,TGTGCCAGCAGCCAAGGGGCGGGGCTCACAGATACGCAGTATTTT,CASSQGAGLTDTQYF
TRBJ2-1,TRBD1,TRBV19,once,TGTGCCAGTAATCCGGACAGGGGGGATGAGCAGTTCTTC,CASNPDRGDEQFF
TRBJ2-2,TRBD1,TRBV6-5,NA,TGTGCCAGCAATCAGCAGGGGGCGCCTACCGGGGAGCTGTTTTTT,CASNQQGAPTGELFF
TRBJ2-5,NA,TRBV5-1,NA,TGCGCCAGCAGCTTGGAATGGGGGCCTCAAGAGACCCAGTACTTC,CASSLEWGPQETQYF
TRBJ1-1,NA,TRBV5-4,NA,TGTGCCAGCAGCTTGATCGGCTGGGGAGTGAACACTGAAGCTTTCTTT,CASSLIGWGVNTEAFF
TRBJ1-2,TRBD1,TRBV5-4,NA,TGTGCCAGCAGCGTACCGGGACAGGGATGGGATGGCTACACCTTC,CASSVPGQGWDGYTF
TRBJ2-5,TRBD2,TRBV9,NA,TGTGCCAGCAGCGTAGATCCGGGGGGGCCAAAAGAGACCCAGTACTTC,CASSVDPGGPKETQYF
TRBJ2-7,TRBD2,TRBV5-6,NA,TGTGCCAGCAGCCTGAGGACTAGCGGGGGATACGAGCAGTACTTC,CASSLRTSGGYEQYF
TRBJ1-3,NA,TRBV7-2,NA,TGTGCCAGCAGCTTAAGGGGTGCAGGGGCTGGAAACACCATATATTTT,CASSLRGAGAGNTIYF
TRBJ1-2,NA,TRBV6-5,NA,TGTGCCTCCTCTGTGGGAGGGGGCTATGGCTACACCTTC,CASSVGGGYGYTF
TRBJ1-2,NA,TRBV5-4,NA,TGTGCCAGCAGCCCCGACACTGGGGGCTACACCTTC,CASSPDTGGYTF
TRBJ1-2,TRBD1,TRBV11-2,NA,TGTGCCAGCAGCCTTACACAGGGGAACTATGGCTACACCTTC,CASSLTQGNYGYTF
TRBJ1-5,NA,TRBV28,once,TGTGCCAGCAGTTTCTACGGGGGGCGCGATCAGCCCCAGCATTTT,CASSFYGGRDQPQHF
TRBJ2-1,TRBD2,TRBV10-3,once,TGTGCCATCAGCCCTTTCTCTAGCGGGGGTGAGAATGAGCAGTTCTTC,CAISPFSSGGENEQFF
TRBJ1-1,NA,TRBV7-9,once,TGTGCCAGCGTCTGGGAGTACACTGAAGCTTTCTTT,CASVWEYTEAFF